These 18 T cell receptor beta chains originate from one sample sequenced in a study of control samples from healthy donors and cancer patients (dated by TCRdb to about 2020). Library prep was done by the immunoSEQ multiplex PCR assay. Here the immuneACCESS table is served through TCRdb, limited to in-frame sequences with V and J called. Missing clones are a known gap in these copies; in checked studies unresolved V genes cover under half, and the rest lacks a known reason. The sample contains tens of thousands of clones, approximately 90% of them found a single time. The ten largest clones add up to roughly 22% of the sample. Sequencing was carried out using PBMCs. The receptor set was obtained from a woman aged 35 to 49 with head and neck cancer.

V is TRBV3-1 (or the pseudogene TRBV3-2) and J is TRBJ1-3; 12 bases fit TRBD1. With 2 bases clipped from V and 2 bases from J, the junction kept 7 bases outside the gene matches. Germline V gene sequence: CDR1 LGHDT, CDR2 YNNKEL (reference sequence). The CDR3 sequence is 18 residues long. The CDR3 protein is CASSQWDRGQWAGNTIYF. The CDR3 DNA is TGTGCCAGCAGCCAATGGGACAGGGGGCAATGGGCTGGAAACACCATATATTTT.

This clone is a singleton in its sample. The V and J genes are TRBV5-6 and TRBJ2-1; TRBD2 aligns across 9 bases. The CDR3 is 18 amino acids. The ends lost 8 bases at V and 0 bases at J; junction bases unmatched: 15. Germline V lookup: CDR1 SGHDT, CDR2 YYEEEE. This chain's CDR3 is CASMMVSGGVSSYNEQFF. CDR3 coding DNA: TGTGCCAGTATGATGGTTAGCGGGGGCGTTAGCTCCTACAATGAGCAGTTCTTC.

This chain uses TRBV7-7 with TRBJ1-1; D gene uncertain. V was shortened by 2 bases and J by 1 base, with 5 bases between the two germline ends. The CDR3 contains 13 residues. The V gene's germline CDR1 is SSHAT and CDR2 FNYEAQ (reference sequence). This chain's CDR3 is CASSLTPNTEAFF. CDR3 nucleotides: TGTGCCAGCAGCTTAACGCCGAACACTGAAGCTTTCTTT. The full variable domain, completed using reference TRBV7-7 and TRBJ1-1, is GAGVSQSPRYKVTKRGQDVTLRCDPISSHATLYWYQQALGQGPEFLTYFNYEAQPDKSGLPSDRFSAERPEGSISTLTIQRTEQRDSAMYRCASSLTPNTEAFFGQGTRLTVV.

The rearrangement links TRBV27 to TRBJ2-7, with TRBD1 as a possible D gene (6 bases). The length of the CDR3 is 13 residues. Trimming removed 3 bases at V and 4 bases at J, with 10 bases between. Per the germline V gene, CDR1 is MNHEY and CDR2 is SMNVEV (reference sequence). The CDR3 is CASSFGQTYEQYF. CDR3 nucleotide sequence: TGTGCCAGCAGTTTTGGACAGACTTACGAGCAGTACTTC.

The chain employs TRBV12-3 or TRBV12-4 and TRBJ1-6; D remains ambiguous. The CDR3 has 13 amino acids. Trimming pared 10 bases from V and 1 base from J, leaving 8 bases between. The CDR3 DNA is TGTGCCATTGCGGGATCCTATAATTCACCCCTCCACTTT. Its translation: CAIAGSYNSPLHF.

This rearrangement joins TRBV27 to TRBJ1-1, with D maybe TRBD1 (5 bases). In germline, CDR1 is MNHEY, CDR2 SMNVEV (reference sequence). This CDR3 has 15 amino acids. V gave up 2 bases and J gave up 2 bases, with 12 bases separating them. In nucleotides, the CDR3 is TGTGCCAGCAGTTTAAAGGGACTCGTAAACACTGAAGCTTTCTTT. It codes for CASSLKGLVNTEAFF.

CDR3 sequence reads: CATHQGLSTDTQYF. CDR3 sequence (DNA): TGTGCCACCCATCAGGGACTTAGCACAGATACGCAGTATTTT. The chain couples TRBV6-5 to TRBJ2-3, with D possibly being TRBD2 (6 bases). The CDR3 consists of 14 residues. V shed 10 bases and J shed 0 bases, with 14 bases lying between them. The V gene's germline CDR1 is MNHEY and CDR2 SVGAGI.

This chain links TRBV28 with TRBJ1-1; D might be TRBD1 (5 bases). Trimming cost V 8 bases and J 4 bases, with 11 bases left between them. This CDR3 contains 12 residues. Germline-derived CDR1 and CDR2 are MDHEN and SYDVKM. The CDR3: CASLGGITEAFF. CDR3 coding DNA: TGTGCCAGCCTTGGGGGGATCACTGAAGCTTTCTTT.

V and J are TRBV7-3 and TRBJ2-1, with 11 positions matching TRBD2. With V trimmed by 1 base and J by 2 bases, 4 bases remained unmatched. Germline-derived CDR1 and CDR2 are SGHTA and FQGTGA. The CDR3 covers 17 residues. CDR3 nucleotides: TGTGCCAGCAGCTTAATGGCGGGACTAGCGGCCTACAATGAGCAGTTCTTC. It codes for CASSLMAGLAAYNEQFF. The full variable domain, its missing parts supplied by reference TRBV7-3 and TRBJ2-1, is GAGVSQTPSNKVTEKGKYVELRCDPISGHTALYWYRQSLGQGPEFLIYFQGTGAADDSGLPNDRFFAVRPEGSVSTLKIQRTERGDSAVYLCASSLMAGLAAYNEQFFGPGTRLTVL.

The chain recombines TRBV27 with TRBJ2-7; a possible D gene is TRBD1 (5 bases). There are 13 residues in the CDR3. Trimming took off 6 bases at V and 3 bases at J, with 12 bases between the two ends. Germline CDR1 is MNHEY and CDR2 is SMNVEV (reference sequence). The CDR3 here is CASRASGIYEQYF. CDR3 nucleotides: TGTGCCAGCAGAGCATCAGGGATCTACGAGCAGTACTTC.

The chain is built from TRBV5-1 and TRBJ2-3; no definite D call. The CDR3 is 15 amino acids. Trimming took off 5 bases at V and 0 bases at J, with 13 bases between the two ends. Per the germline V gene, CDR1 is SGHRS and CDR2 is YFSETQ. Written as DNA, the CDR3 is TGCGCCAGCAGACAAACACAGTCTAGCACAGATACGCAGTATTTT. Translation: CASRQTQSSTDTQYF.

In this sample, this clone turned up once. V usage is TRBV18 and J usage is TRBJ2-1; weak D call: TRBD2 (7 bases). CDR1 is KGHSH, CDR2 LQKENI, per germline. This CDR3 region has 19 residues. The V end was cut by 0 bases, the J end by 9 bases, with 27 bases between. The CDR3 here is CASSPPAELGVGGRGEQFF. For the CDR3, the DNA is TGTGCCAGCTCACCACCCGCGGAGCTGGGCGTGGGGGGGCGCGGTGAGCAGTTCTTC.

The J gene is TRBJ1-4, the V gene TRBV19; 7 bases are a match to TRBD1. Germline CDR1 is LNHDA and CDR2 is SQIVND (reference sequence). The junction had 6 bases not matched to a gene; V was cut back by 5 bases and J by 3 bases. The CDR3 sequence is 15 residues long. The CDR3 sequence: CASSVRDRANEKLFF. The CDR3 DNA reads as TGTGCCAGTAGTGTCCGGGACAGAGCTAATGAAAAACTGTTTTTT.

The chain carries TRBV28 and TRBJ1-2; 10 positions agree with TRBD1. V trimming: 6 bases; J trimming: 6 bases; junction bases outside the gene matches: 10. Germline values: CDR1 MDHEN, CDR2 SYDVKM. This CDR3 is built from 15 residues. Here the CDR3 reads CASRVPGTGDNGYTF. The CDR3 DNA reads TGTGCCAGCAGGGTCCCCGGGACAGGGGACAATGGCTACACCTTC.

V usage is TRBV19 and J usage is TRBJ2-2; TRBD2 might be the D (6 bases). V lost 4 bases and J lost 5, with 17 bases in between. The CDR3 loop spans 16 amino acids. The germline V gene encodes CDR1 LNHDA and CDR2 SQIVND (reference sequence). The CDR3 coding sequence is TGTGCCAGTAGTACTCGTAGGCAGGGAGGTACCGGGGAGCTGTTTTTT. It yields the protein CASSTRRQGGTGELFF. Full variable domain (outside the CDR3, taken from reference TRBV19 and TRBJ2-2): DGGITQSPKYLFRKEGQNVTLSCEQNLNHDAMYWYRQDPGQGLRLIYYSQIVNDFQKGDIAEGYSVSREKKESFPLTVTSAQKNPTAFYLCASSTRRQGGTGELFFGEGSRLTVL.

CDR3 sequence: CASSSRDVYGYTF. The CDR3 bases are TGTGCCAGCAGCTCGAGGGACGTCTATGGCTACACCTTC. The chain employs TRBV12-3 or TRBV12-4 and TRBJ1-2, with D tentatively TRBD1 (5 bases). The V and J ends lost 6 bases and 4 bases respectively, with 12 bases between them. CDR3 length: 13 residues.

The chain recombines TRBV18 with TRBJ1-2; D is uncertain. V dropped 0 bases and J dropped 6 bases, with 8 bases sitting between them. The CDR3 is 13 amino acids. Germline CDR1 is KGHSH and CDR2 is LQKENI. DNA of the CDR3: TGTGCCAGCTCACCACCGCGGCCAGATGGCTACACCTTC. Translation gives CASSPPRPDGYTF.

V usage is TRBV18 and J usage is TRBJ2-1, with D possibly TRBD2 on 5 matching bases. Germline V gene sequence: CDR1 KGHSH, CDR2 LQKENI. The CDR3 runs 15 residues. V shed 1 base and J shed 2 bases, with 9 bases lying between them. In DNA, the CDR3 is TGTGCCAGCTCACCACGGAGGCCCCCCTACAATGAGCAGTTCTTC. Translating gives CASSPRRPPYNEQFF. The complete variable domain, with remaining parts taken from reference TRBV18 and TRBJ2-1, reads NAGVMQNPRHLVRRRGQEARLRCSPMKGHSHVYWYRQLPEEGLKFMVYLQKENIIDESGMPKERFSAEFPKEGPSILRIQQVVRGDSAAYFCASSPRRPPYNEQFFGPGTRLTVL.